Listed below are T cell receptor beta chains from one sample, sequenced in a study of CDR3 diversity in severe acne. TCRdb redid the calling of the PCR reads with MiXCR, one entry per CDR3 protein. Counted here are about 98,000 distinct CDR3 sequences, 51% occurring once; the ten biggest clones make up approximately 13%. Sequenced: blood. These receptors were collected from a male donor with acne. Both conserved end residues are part of each CDR3. A D gene is named only where the DNA matches it firmly. Size values are once, few and many counts, or a class for expanded clones, and some rows have none.

. | few | TRBJ1-2 | TRBV10-3 | TGTGCCACCGTAAAGGGACCGCAAACTGATAACTATGGCTACACCTTC | CATVKGPQTDNYGYTF
TRBD2 | medium-sized | TRBJ2-7 | TRBV20-1 | TGCAGTGCTAGAGCGGGACTAGTCGGTGAGCAGTACTTC | CSARAGLVGEQYF
TRBD2 | . | TRBJ2-5 | TRBV15 | TGTGCCACCAGCAGCTTGGGTAGCGGGAAAGAGACCCAGTACTTC | CATSSLGSGKETQYF
TRBD1 | few | TRBJ2-7 | TRBV20-1 | TGCAGTGCTAGTCGGGCCGGGACAGGGGCCCCCTACGAGCAGTACTTC | CSASRAGTGAPYEQYF
. | many | TRBJ1-1 | TRBV5-8 | TGTGCCAGCAGCTTCGATGGTACTGAAGCTTTCTTT | CASSFDGTEAFF
TRBD2 | . | TRBJ2-3 | TRBV27 | TGTGCCAGCAGTTTGGTGGAGCGGGAGACGGATACGCAGTATTTT | CASSLVERETDTQYF
. | once | TRBJ2-1 | TRBV20-1 | TGCAGTGACAGACGGGCGAGGTACAATGAGCAGTTCTTC | CSDRRARYNEQFF
TRBD1 | few | TRBJ2-7 | TRBV15 | TGTGCCACCAGCGGACAGCCGGGACAGGGGAAGAACGAGCAGTACTTC | CATSGQPGQGKNEQYF
. | . | TRBJ2-7 | TRBV15 | TGTGCCACCAGCACCCCCTCACAGGACCCCTACGAGCAGTACTTC | CATSTPSQDPYEQYF
. | . | TRBJ2-7 | TRBV7-9 | TGTGCCAGCAGCTTAGATGGTGATTACGAGCAGTACTTC | CASSLDGDYEQYF
TRBD1 | many | TRBJ2-1 | TRBV6-1 | TGTGCCAGCAGTGAAATTCGGGGACGAGAGAGGGGGCCACGCAATGAGCAGTTCTTC | CASSEIRGRERGPRNEQFF
TRBD1 | . | TRBJ2-7 | TRBV9 | TGTGCCAGCAGCACCCGGACAGGGCCCGAGCAGTACTTC | CASSTRTGPEQYF
. | . | TRBJ2-7 | TRBV25-1 | TGTGCCAGCGGAGGAGTGTACGAGCAGTACTTC | CASGGVYEQYF
TRBD1 | many | TRBJ2-5 | TRBV7-2 | TGTGCCAGCAGCAAGGACAGGGTCCAAGAGACCCAGTACTTC | CASSKDRVQETQYF
TRBD1 | . | TRBJ2-5 | TRBV6-2/TRBV6-3 | TGTGCCAGCAGTTACTCGAAACAGGGGTTACAAGAGACCCAGTACTTC | CASSYSKQGLQETQYF
TRBD1 | . | TRBJ1-2 | TRBV7-2 | TGTGCCAGCAGCAAAGGACAGGGGCGCTATGGCTACACCTTC | CASSKGQGRYGYTF
TRBD1 | many | TRBJ2-7 | TRBV20-1 | TGCAGTGCTAGGGGACAGGGGGACCACGAGCAGTACTTC | CSARGQGDHEQYF
. | . | TRBJ1-5 | TRBV7-9 | TGTGCCAGCAGCTTAGGTCAGCCCCAGCATTTT | CASSLGQPQHF
TRBD2 | few | TRBJ2-1 | TRBV6-1 | TGTGCCAGCAGTGCCCCTAGCGGGAGGATTGGGAGTAGGAACAATGAGCAGTTCTTC | CASSAPSGRIGSRNNEQFF
TRBD2 | . | TRBJ2-1 | TRBV29-1 | TGCAGCGTACGCGGGAGGTACAATGAGCAGTTCTTC | CSVRGRYNEQFF
TRBD2 | . | TRBJ2-1 | TRBV19 | TGTGCCAGTAACAGCGGGAGGCCCGATTCCTACAATGAGCAGTTCTTC | CASNSGRPDSYNEQFF
TRBD1 | . | TRBJ1-2 | TRBV14 | TGTGCCAGCAGCCAAGGGACAGGGGATGGCTACACCTTC | CASSQGTGDGYTF
. | . | TRBJ2-5 | TRBV7-9 | TGTGCCAGCAGCTTAGGACTAGGAGAAAGAGACCAGTACTTC | CASSLGLGERDQYF
. | once | TRBJ1-1 | TRBV19 | TGTGCCAGTAGTATAGAAGACAGGCCTAACACTGAAGCTTTCTTT | CASSIEDRPNTEAFF
TRBD1 | many | TRBJ2-1 | TRBV13 | TGTGCCAGCAGCTTAGGCGGACAGGACAATGAGCAGTTCTTC | CASSLGGQDNEQFF
. | few | TRBJ1-2 | TRBV4-3 | TGCGCCAGCAGCCAGGGATACGTCAGACTTGAGGGAATGGAGTATGGCTACACCTTC | CASSQGYVRLEGMEYGYTF
. | . | TRBJ1-1 | TRBV15 | TGTGCCACCAGCAGAGATAGAGGTAACAAAGCTTTCTTT | CATSRDRGNKAFF
. | . | TRBJ1-4 | TRBV10-2 | TGCGCCAGCAGTTTTGCAGGGAAGGGAAATGAAAAACTGTTTTTT | CASSFAGKGNEKLFF
. | few | TRBJ1-6 | TRBV2 | TGTGCCAGCAGTGAAGCGGGAGGGGTTGATTCACCCCTCCACTTT | CASSEAGGVDSPLHF
. | . | TRBJ2-3 | TRBV7-3 | TGTGCCAGCAGCTTTTTCTCCGGACCGGGGTCCTCCGGAGATACGCAGTATTTT | CASSFFSGPGSSGDTQYF
TRBD2 | many | TRBJ2-3 | TRBV20-1 | TGCAGTGCCCTCCCGGTGGGACTAAACACAGATACGCAGTATTTT | CSALPVGLNTDTQYF
. | . | TRBJ2-4 | TRBV11-2 | TGTGCCAGCAGCTTAGATCAACAGGTGGCGGGCAAAAACATTCAGTACTTC | CASSLDQQVAGKNIQYF
TRBD1 | . | TRBJ2-1 | TRBV5-1 | TGCGCCAGCAGCTTTGACAGGGGGGGGTACAATGAGCAGTTCTTC | CASSFDRGGYNEQFF
. | many | TRBJ1-1 | TRBV27 | TGTGCCAGCAGTTTCATCTCAGGGTTCCCTGAAGCTTTCTTT | CASSFISGFPEAFF
TRBD2 | many | TRBJ2-1 | TRBV10-1 | TGCGCCAGCAGTGATCAGCCGGGACTAGCGGGTAATGAGCAGTTCTTC | CASSDQPGLAGNEQFF
. | few | TRBJ2-7 | TRBV7-8 | TGTGCCAGCAGCGTAGTGGACGAGCAGTACTTC | CASSVVDEQYF
TRBD2 | . | TRBJ2-1 | TRBV2 | TGTGCCAGCAGTGAAGCGCCGGCTAGCGGGGGAGGGAATGAGCAGTTCTTC | CASSEAPASGGGNEQFF
. | medium-sized | TRBJ2-3 | TRBV7-8 | TGTGCCAGCAGCACGGAGGCAGATACGCAGTATTTT | CASSTEADTQYF
. | medium-sized | TRBJ2-1 | TRBV19 | TGTGCCAGTAGTCCTCTTTTCGGGACGACCTACAATGAGCAGTTCTTC | CASSPLFGTTYNEQFF
TRBD1 | many | TRBJ2-7 | TRBV7-3 | TGTGCCAGCAGCTTAATAGCCGGACTCCGGGACAGGGGATACGAGCAGTACTTC | CASSLIAGLRDRGYEQYF
TRBD1 | . | TRBJ2-5 | TRBV25-1 | TGTGCCAGCAGTGAATTTTGGACAGGGAAGGATGAGACCCAGTACTTC | CASSEFWTGKDETQYF
. | . | TRBJ2-2 | TRBV5-5 | TGTGCCAGCAGCTCTCAGGGCGGCGGCACCGGGGAGCTGTTTTTT | CASSSQGGGTGELFF
. | . | TRBJ1-5 | TRBV5-4 | TGTGCCAGCAGCTTGGAGGGGCGCGATCAGCCCCAGCATTTT | CASSLEGRDQPQHF
. | . | TRBJ2-7 | TRBV21-1 | TGTGCCAGCAGCCGATGGTCCGGGACTGAGGGCTACTGGCAGTACTTC | CASSRWSGTEGYWQYF
TRBD1 | many | TRBJ2-5 | TRBV5-1 | TGCGCCAGCAGCCCAGGCGGGACAGGGGATGAATTAGAGACCCAGTACTTC | CASSPGGTGDELETQYF
. | . | TRBJ1-1 | TRBV15 | TGTGCCACCAGCAGAGCAGGGAACACTGAAGCTTTCTTT | CATSRAGNTEAFF
TRBD2 | few | TRBJ2-7 | TRBV7-9 | TGTGCCAGCAGCTTCAGACTAGCCCCACGGGAGCAGTACTTC | CASSFRLAPREQYF
. | . | TRBJ2-3 | TRBV19 | TGTGCCAGTAGTATGGGCGCAGATACGCAGTATTTT | CASSMGADTQYF
. | few | TRBJ2-2 | TRBV5-1 | TGCGCCAGCAGCTTGGCCACCGGGACCGGGGGGCTGTTTTTT | CASSLATGTGGLFF
TRBD2 | . | TRBJ2-7 | TRBV11-3 | TGTGCCAGCAGCTTAGATCCTACTAGCGAAATCGAGCAGTACTTC | CASSLDPTSEIEQYF
TRBD1 | . | TRBJ1-5 | TRBV7-3 | TGTGCCAGCAGCACGATCGACAGGGGGTTGGCGCCCCAGCATTTT | CASSTIDRGLAPQHF
. | . | TRBJ2-5 | TRBV4-2 | TGTGCCAGCAGCCAAGGTGGAGAGACCCAGTGCTTC | CASSQGGETQCF
. | . | TRBJ2-5 | TRBV24-1 | TGTGCCAGCAGGGCAGGAGGGTCCCCAGAGACCCAGTACTTC | CASRAGGSPETQYF
. | . | TRBJ1-1 | TRBV19 | TGTGCCAGTAGTATGTCCACGGGGAACACTGAAGCTTTCTTT | CASSMSTGNTEAFF
TRBD1 | many | TRBJ1-3 | TRBV2 | TGTGCCAGCAGTGACCCCAGGGGGCTCGGAAACACCATATATTTT | CASSDPRGLGNTIYF